The clone carrying this T cell receptor beta chain has more than one count but fewer than ten. V lost 3 bases and J lost 2, with 11 bases in between. CDR3 length: 14 residues. Germline V gives CDR1 SNHLY, CDR2 FYNNEI. The sample comes from a study of regulatory T cells in long-lasting Graves disease. Indicated time point: persistent/refractory GD, antithyroid drugs over 5 years with positive TRAb. RNA from PBMCs was the source of the TCR library. It was American Thyroid Association guidelines that determined Graves' disease diagnosis. Construction of the TCR beta libraries employed iRepertoire HTBI primers in conjunction with Arm-PCR of CDR3 regions. In TCRdb, the multiplex PCR reads were re-called with MiXCR into one record per CDR3 protein. The data contain about 400,000 distinct CDR3 sequences, about 20% of them singletons.

The source of this sequence is a female donor with Graves disease. V usage is TRBV2 and J usage is TRBJ2-7; D gene uncertain. The starting material was peripheral blood mononuclear cells (PBMCs), obtained when the disease was refractory, from a patient treated with antithyroid drugs. CDR3 loop: CASSEEGPTYEQYF. CDR3 in DNA: TGTGCCAGCAGTGAGGAAGGGCCGACCTACGAGCAGTACTTC.